This T cell receptor (beta chain) emerged from a study of T cells in localized non-small cell lung cancer. General study results and limits: Uninvolved adjacent lung showed peak T cell clonality, exceeding tumor. Paired adjacent lung recovered a median about 61 of the top 100 tumor clones.

Profiling relied on immunoSEQ multiplex PCR, and the TCRdb table lists in-frame clones only, not all of them. The sample carries roughly 30,000 clones, about 90% recorded once. On this clone: Its target is not known.

CDR1 and CDR2 from the germline V gene are KGHSH and LQKENI. This CDR3 has 15 residues. With 4 bases removed from V and 1 base from J, the gap between germline ends came to 13 bases. The clonotype was recovered from a woman aged 35 to 75 with stage III lung adenocarcinoma. V usage is TRBV18 and J usage is TRBJ1-1; tentative D call: TRBD1 (6 bases). The sample was peripheral blood mononuclear cells, taken before any cancer treatment. In nucleotides, the CDR3 is TGTGCCAGCTCACTAGAACAGACAGGGAACACTGAAGCTTTCTTT. This sequence encodes CASSLEQTGNTEAFF.